This T cell receptor (beta chain) was found in a study of beta chain features in type 1 diabetes. Findings and caveats of the study: Sequencing used cDNA, and cells with high TCR expression could therefore be over-represented.

Expressed TCRB transcripts got sequenced, as all isolated RNA was reverse transcribed. TCRdb keeps only in-frame clones here, not all; method: immunoSEQ multiplex PCR. The sample lists 250,000 to 350,000 clones; roughly 11% were seen once. Sorted populations were all over 95% pure. About this clone: Its antigen is unidentified. The same CDR3 arises from other DNA sequences in this sample as well.

CDR1 and CDR2 from the germline V gene are KGHSH and LQKENI. The CDR3 totals 15 residues. With V trimmed by 3 bases and J by 3 bases, 3 bases remained unmatched. The sequenced sample was naive CD4+ T cells from blood. This clonotype was sampled from a woman aged 25 to 39 in good health. This rearrangement joins TRBV18 to TRBJ2-1, with 9 bases that match TRBD1. CDR3 sequence reads: CASSPPGQGYNEQFF. CDR3 nucleotides: TGTGCCAGCTCACCTCCGGGACAGGGCTACAATGAGCAGTTCTTC.